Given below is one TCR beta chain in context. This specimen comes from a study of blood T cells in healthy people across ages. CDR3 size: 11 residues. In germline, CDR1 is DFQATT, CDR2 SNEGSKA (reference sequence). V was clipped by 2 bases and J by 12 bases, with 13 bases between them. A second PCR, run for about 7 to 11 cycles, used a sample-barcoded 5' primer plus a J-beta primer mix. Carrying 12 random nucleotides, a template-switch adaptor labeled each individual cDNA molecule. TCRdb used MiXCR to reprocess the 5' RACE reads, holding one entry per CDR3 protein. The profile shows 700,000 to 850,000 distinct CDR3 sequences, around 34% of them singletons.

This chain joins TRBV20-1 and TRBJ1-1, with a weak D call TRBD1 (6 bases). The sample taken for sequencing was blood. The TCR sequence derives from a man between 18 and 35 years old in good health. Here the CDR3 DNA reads TGCAGTGCTAGACCGGGACAAGGACCTTTCTTT. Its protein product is CSARPGQGPFF.